This T cell receptor beta chain was recovered during a study of glioma-infiltrating T cells. At the level of the study: Glioblastomas were WHO grade IV, sampled at first diagnosis; low-grade were grade II. Glioma patients had dexamethasone for six or fewer days before surgery. Study-wide results and caveats: Non-neoplastic patients had below-expected tissue-blood divergence, while all gliomas exceeded expectation. CDR3 overlap between tissue and blood was very small.

TCR alpha and beta CDR3 regions were amplified from RNA using iRepertoire nested multiplex PCR. One entry per CDR3 protein, called by TCRdb with MiXCR from the multiplex PCR reads. The sample holds around 350,000 distinct CDR3 sequences, 41% seen once. This clonotype was detected only a few times. Its target is not known. V dropped 1 base and J dropped 4 bases, with 11 bases sitting between them. This CDR3 comprises 15 residues. Germline assignment: CDR1 SNHLY and CDR2 FYNNEI. The chain employs TRBV2 and TRBJ1-5; D is undetermined. This clonotype originated in a human donor with low-grade glioma or glioblastoma, undergoing nonglioma brain surgery, or in good health (not recorded which). The specimen sequenced was glioma tissue, nonneoplastic brain tissue, or PBMCs (not recorded which). The CDR3 nucleotides read TGTGCCAGCAGTGAAGAGATGGCGAATAATCAGCCCCAGCATTTT. This gives the protein CASSEEMANNQPQHF.